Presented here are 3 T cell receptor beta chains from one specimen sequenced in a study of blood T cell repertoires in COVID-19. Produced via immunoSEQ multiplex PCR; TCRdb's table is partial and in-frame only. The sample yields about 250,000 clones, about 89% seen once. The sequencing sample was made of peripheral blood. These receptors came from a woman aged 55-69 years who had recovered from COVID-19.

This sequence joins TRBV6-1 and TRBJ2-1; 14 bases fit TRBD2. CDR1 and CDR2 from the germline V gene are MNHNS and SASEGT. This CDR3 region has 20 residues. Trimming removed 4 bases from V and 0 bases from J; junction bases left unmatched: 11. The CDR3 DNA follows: TGTGCCAGCAGTGCTCGGACTAGCGGGGGGCACTTGAGCTCCTACAATGAGCAGTTCTTC. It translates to CASSARTSGGHLSSYNEQFF.

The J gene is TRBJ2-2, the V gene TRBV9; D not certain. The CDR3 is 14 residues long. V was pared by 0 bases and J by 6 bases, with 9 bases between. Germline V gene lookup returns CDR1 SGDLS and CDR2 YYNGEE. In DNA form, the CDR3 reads TGTGCCAGCAGCGTAGCTACTGTGCCCGGGGAGCTGTTTTTT. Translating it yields CASSVATVPGELFF.

The CDR3 sequence: CAISVTSGGGDEQYF. CDR3 nucleotides: TGTGCCATCAGTGTAACTAGCGGGGGGGGAGACGAGCAGTACTTC. J is TRBJ2-7 and V is TRBV10-3, with 13 bases lining up with TRBD2. The CDR3 is made up of 15 amino acids. J gave up 5 bases and V 4 bases, and 5 bases lay outside the gene matches. Looked up from germline, CDR1 is ENHRY and CDR2 is SYGVKD.